This T cell receptor beta chain was identified in a study of blood T cell repertoires in COVID-19 (dated by TCRdb to 2018 to 2020). As for the study more broadly: Samples covering the acute and convalescent phases of COVID-19 were provided by collaborators in the United States, Italy and Spain. The material from the prospective study consisted of cDNA or gDNA derived from T cells, B-cell-depleted T cells, or PBMCs. The dataset comprised deeply sampled blood TCRbeta repertoires from subjects exposed to, actively infected with, or recovered from COVID-19. A freely available public database, intended as a resource for researchers studying the immune response to SARS-CoV-2, is where the repertoires were released. Samples came from the ongoing ImmuneRACE study (first 160 participants) plus 1,254 subjects from 6 global collaborators. A de-identified subject ID, COVID-19 status, age in years and sex were almost always included in the sample metadata. Where available, HLA class I and class II types were taken from metadata supplied by the sample provider and were not determined by assay-based typing. On the study overall, not on this receptor specifically: How much clinical and demographic metadata was included differed by source and by participant, and the metadata was provided uncurated.

CDR1 SGHTA and CDR2 FQGNSA were looked up in the germline V gene. V sheds 5 bases and J sheds 2 bases, leaving 10 bases between their ends. Including cysteine and phenylalanine, the CDR3 has 14 amino acids. Only the CDR3 DNA is retained, 42 bases long and in frame from the first base. In the prospective study, participants were 18 to 89 years old, resided in 25 or so geographic areas of the United States, and were enrolled through a virtual design. To assign participants to cohorts, the prospective study relied on clinical history that participants themselves reported in a screening survey and a study questionnaire. Recovered participants in ImmuneRACE Cohort 3 were defined by two consecutive negative NP/OP PCR tests, clearance by a healthcare professional, or resolution of symptoms. Mobile phlebotomists in the prospective study collected whole blood, serum and a nasopharyngeal or oropharyngeal swab from every participant. Additional blood draws and questionnaires over an approximately two-month period could optionally be provided by prospective study participants. Before DNA extraction, blood samples from the prospective study were shipped at room temperature or frozen.

Comments on this clone: Its antigen has not been determined. No much larger clone exists at a distance of one base, and base qualities are not known.

TCRbeta CDR3 regions were amplified from genomic DNA using the immunoSEQ Assay, a bias-controlled multiplex PCR. Per the original workflow: The number of nucleated cells in each sample was estimated by amplification of reference gene primers within the assay. To quantify the absolute abundance of each unique TCRbeta CDR3 rearrangement, sequence reads were collapsed and filtered. For each sample, productive Simpson clonality was calculated by taking the square root of Simpson's diversity index across productive rearrangements. TCRdb carries this immuneACCESS record with in-frame sequences only. Its versions omit some clonotypes, under half of them owing to an unresolved V gene in the studies checked, with the rest unexplained. The V and J calls and clone size come from that table; D and trimming were worked out from the DNA. Here the sample has a few hundred thousand clones; approximately 83% occur a single time. About 2% of the sample is held by the ten biggest clonotypes.

The sample taken for sequencing was PBMCs or T cells enriched from blood (not recorded which). Here the chain combines TRBV7-2 and TRBJ1-5, with no confident D gene call. The source of this sequence is a man aged 25-40 years who had recovered from COVID-19. The nucleotide sequence reads TGTGCCAGCAGCCCCCGCAGCGGCAATCAGCCCCAGCATTTT. This translates into CASSPRSGNQPQHF.